A selection of T cell receptor beta chains follows, all from one sample in a study of blood T cell repertoires in COVID-19. Assay used: immunoSEQ multiplex PCR; TCRdb lists only in-frame clones, some missing. There are around 170,000 clones in the sample; around 86% occur only once, and under 9.5% lies in the top ten. Sample: peripheral blood. These receptors were taken from a man in his fifties with active or convalescent COVID-19. CDR3s include the opening cysteine and the closing phenylalanine or tryptophan. A D gene is named only where the DNA matches it firmly. A row's size may be missing; if present it is once, few, many or a size class.

D gene | clone size | J gene | V gene | CDR3 DNA | CDR3 protein
- | - | TRBJ1-1 | TRBV7-2 | TGTGCCAGCAGTCTCGGACAGATCGGCACTGAAGCTTTCTTT | CASSLGQIGTEAFF
TRBD1 | - | TRBJ2-7 | TRBV18 | TGTGCCAGCTCACAAGACAGGGGGGGACACGAGCAGTACTTC | CASSQDRGGHEQYF
- | - | TRBJ1-1 | TRBV3-1/TRBV3-2 | TGTGCCAGCAGCCAAGTTCCGGGTGCGAACACTGAAGCTTTCTTT | CASSQVPGANTEAFF
- | - | TRBJ1-2 | TRBV29-1 | TGCAGCGTTGATAGTTGGTCTTTCTATGGCTACACCTTC | CSVDSWSFYGYTF
- | - | TRBJ1-5 | TRBV4-2 | TGTGCCAGCAGCCCCGGCGGGGTTGTTCAGCCCCAGCATTTT | CASSPGGVVQPQHF
- | - | TRBJ2-7 | TRBV6-5 | TGTGCCAGCAAGCCATCCCTTGGTGCTACCTACGAGCAGTACTTC | CASKPSLGATYEQYF
TRBD2 | - | TRBJ2-2 | TRBV7-2 | TGTGCCAGCAGCCGGAGCGGGGGGGACGCCGGGGAGCTGTTTTTT | CASSRSGGDAGELFF
- | few | TRBJ1-6 | TRBV5-6 | TGTGCCAGCGCCGGCAGGGGAAATTCACCCCTCCACTTT | CASAGRGNSPLHF
- | - | TRBJ1-2 | TRBV29-1 | TGCAGCGTTGAACCGCTGGGGGGTGGCTACACCTTC | CSVEPLGGGYTF
- | - | TRBJ2-1 | TRBV11-2 | TGTGCCAGCTACGAGGGTCGGAATGAGCAGTTCTTC | CASYEGRNEQFF
- | - | TRBJ1-1 | TRBV19 | TGTGCCAGTACCCCAGGTTATGAAGCTTTCTTT | CASTPGYEAFF
TRBD2 | - | TRBJ2-1 | TRBV24-1 | TGTGCCACCAGTGACCCCGGGGGGATTTCGAGCTCCTACAATGAGCAGTTCTTC | CATSDPGGISSSYNEQFF
TRBD2 | - | TRBJ2-1 | TRBV7-2 | TGTGCCAGCAGCCCTAGCGGGGGGAGCTCCTACAATGAGCAGTTCTTC | CASSPSGGSSYNEQFF
TRBD1 | few | TRBJ1-2 | TRBV27 | TGTGCCAGCAGCTTAGGATTTGGACAGGGTGACGGCTACACCTTC | CASSLGFGQGDGYTF
- | once | TRBJ1-1 | TRBV6-1 | TGTGCCAGCAGTGAAAGTCTGCGGGAGGTGGGTCAGGGGAACACTGAAGCTTTCTTT | CASSESLREVGQGNTEAFF
- | - | TRBJ2-3 | TRBV14 | TGTGCCAGCAGCCAAGATGGACTGGTTGGGGGCACAGATACGCAGTATTTT | CASSQDGLVGGTDTQYF
- | few | TRBJ2-7 | TRBV12-3/TRBV12-4 | TGTGCCAGCAGTTTTTACTACGAGCAGTACTTC | CASSFYYEQYF
- | - | TRBJ2-7 | TRBV21-1 | TGTGCCAGCGGTGACCGGGACAGCTCCTACGAGCAGTACTTC | CASGDRDSSYEQYF
TRBD1 | - | TRBJ1-4 | TRBV5-5 | TGTGCCAGCAGCGAGGGACAGGGAAAGGAAAAACTGTTTTTT | CASSEGQGKEKLFF
TRBD2 | - | TRBJ2-7 | TRBV4-1 | TGCGCCAGCAGCCAATCGGGAGGGCCCTACGAGCAGTACTTC | CASSQSGGPYEQYF
TRBD1 | - | TRBJ1-4 | TRBV2 | TGTGCCAGCATGTTACAGGGGGCCGGTGAAAAACTGTTTTTT | CASMLQGAGEKLFF
TRBD1 | - | TRBJ1-1 | TRBV7-3 | TGTGCCAGCAGCTTGGGGGACAGGGGTAGTGAAGCTTTCTTT | CASSLGDRGSEAFF
TRBD2 | - | TRBJ2-5 | TRBV18 | TGTGCCAGCTCACCTGTCCCGGGACTAGGGAAAGAGACCCAGTACTTC | CASSPVPGLGKETQYF
TRBD1 | - | TRBJ2-3 | TRBV7-9 | TGTGCCAGCAGCCGACCCGGGACAGGTTCAGATACGCAGTATTTT | CASSRPGTGSDTQYF
- | - | TRBJ1-1 | TRBV5-4 | TGTGCCAGCAGCTTGCAGGGTAGTACTTTAGCTGAAGCTTTCTTT | CASSLQGSTLAEAFF
- | - | TRBJ1-5 | TRBV2 | TGTGCCAGCAGTGAAGAGGGGGGGGCGAGTCAGCCCCAGCATTTT | CASSEEGGASQPQHF
- | - | TRBJ2-7 | TRBV12-3/TRBV12-4 | TGTGCCAGCAGCACCGCCGGGTATGACGAGCAGTACTTC | CASSTAGYDEQYF
TRBD2 | - | TRBJ2-5 | TRBV12-3/TRBV12-4 | TGTGCCAGCGGGACTAGCGGCCAAGAGACCCAGTACTTC | CASGTSGQETQYF
- | - | TRBJ1-5 | TRBV6-5 | TGTGCCAGCAGTCCCGGGCAGGGGCCTAGTCAGCCCCAGCATTTT | CASSPGQGPSQPQHF
TRBD1 | - | TRBJ1-2 | TRBV23-1 | TGCGCCAGCAGTCCAAGGGACAGATACACTAACTATGGCTACACCTTC | CASSPRDRYTNYGYTF
- | - | TRBJ1-2 | TRBV3-1/TRBV3-2 | TGTGCCAGCAGCCAAGATCCCCGGTTGGGCTACACCTTC | CASSQDPRLGYTF
- | - | TRBJ1-1 | TRBV7-9 | TGTGCCAGCAGCCCCCGCGATGAGGGTGTAACAGCTTTCTTT | CASSPRDEGVTAFF
TRBD1 | - | TRBJ2-1 | TRBV24-1 | TGTGCCACCAGTGACCCTCGACAGGGTGTCGAGAATGAGCAGTTCTTC | CATSDPRQGVENEQFF
- | - | TRBJ1-4 | TRBV28 | TGTGCCAGCAGTTCCGGGGGAGAGGAAAAACTGTTTTTT | CASSSGGEEKLFF
- | - | TRBJ2-7 | TRBV6-5 | TGTGCCAGCAGGTCGGGGTCCTACGAGCAGTACTTC | CASRSGSYEQYF
- | - | TRBJ2-1 | TRBV7-3 | TGTGCCAGCAGCTTAACACAGAATGAGCAGTTCTTC | CASSLTQNEQFF
- | - | TRBJ1-2 | TRBV19 | TGTGCCAGTAGTGAGACGGGACATAACTATGGCTACACCTTC | CASSETGHNYGYTF
- | - | TRBJ2-3 | TRBV19 | TGTGCCAGTACCGCAGGTACCAGGACAGATACGCAGTATTTT | CASTAGTRTDTQYF
- | - | TRBJ1-1 | TRBV6-2/TRBV6-3 | TGTGCCAGCAGTTACTCCCGGGATACTGAAGCTTTCTTT | CASSYSRDTEAFF
TRBD2 | - | TRBJ2-2 | TRBV24-1 | TGTGCCACCAGTGATTTGAAGACTAGCTCGCAGGTGACCGGGGAGCTGTTTTTT | CATSDLKTSSQVTGELFF
- | - | TRBJ2-2 | TRBV5-1 | TGCGCCAGCAGCTTGGAGGGACATTCGAACACCGGGGAGCTGTTTTTT | CASSLEGHSNTGELFF
TRBD1 | - | TRBJ1-1 | TRBV6-5 | TGTGCCAGCAGTCCACAGGGGGACGCTTTCTTT | CASSPQGDAFF
- | - | TRBJ1-2 | TRBV9 | TGTGCCAGCAGCGTAGACGCAACTCCTAACTATGGCTACACCTTC | CASSVDATPNYGYTF
TRBD1 | once | TRBJ2-7 | TRBV7-2 | TGTGCCAGCAGCTTCAACGACAGGGGTCCCTACGAGCAGTACTTC | CASSFNDRGPYEQYF
- | - | TRBJ1-3 | TRBV6-5 | TGTGCCAGCAGGGGCTATGGAAACACCATATATTTT | CASRGYGNTIYF
TRBD1 | - | TRBJ2-3 | TRBV7-9 | TGTGCCAGCAGCTTAGCGGTTTTGTCAGGGGGAGGCACAGATACGCAGTATTTT | CASSLAVLSGGGTDTQYF
TRBD1 | few | TRBJ2-1 | TRBV4-3 | TGCGCCAGCAGCCAAGAAATTCCAGACAGGGAGAGGTTCTTC | CASSQEIPDRERFF
TRBD1 | - | TRBJ1-1 | TRBV24-1 | TGTGCCACCAGGGGACAGAGTGGAGCTTTCTTT | CATRGQSGAFF
- | - | TRBJ2-4 | TRBV10-3 | TGTGCCATCAGTGAGTCTGTGACTACCAAAAACATTCAGTACTTC | CAISESVTTKNIQYF